This TCR beta chain was recovered during a study of blood T cell repertoires in COVID-19. Study information: Donors in the United States, Italy and Spain gave samples during acute or convalescent COVID-19. PBMCs, B-cell-depleted T cells, or T cells were the source of the cDNA or gDNA that made up the material.

In the source study's methods: Reference gene primer amplification gave estimated nucleated cell counts. The data were produced by immunoSEQ multiplex PCR, yet TCRdb's version contains in-frame clones alone and is incomplete. V and J calls and clone size are those listed in that table; D and trimming were worked out from the DNA. Here the sample spans just under 65,000 clones, roughly 80% being singletons. This CDR3 is built from 15 residues. Trimming removed 5 bases at V and 7 bases at J, with 17 bases between. Germline V gene data show CDR1 as SEHNR and CDR2 as FQNEAQ (reference sequence). The sequence came from a human donor in a cohort sampled during active COVID-19. This sequence joins TRBV7-9 and TRBJ1-4; perhaps TRBD1 as D (6 bases). Input material: peripheral blood. CDR3 sequence reads: CASSPGGHIGEKLFF. In DNA, the CDR3 is TGTGCCAGCAGCCCCGGGGGGCACATCGGTGAAAAACTGTTTTTT.